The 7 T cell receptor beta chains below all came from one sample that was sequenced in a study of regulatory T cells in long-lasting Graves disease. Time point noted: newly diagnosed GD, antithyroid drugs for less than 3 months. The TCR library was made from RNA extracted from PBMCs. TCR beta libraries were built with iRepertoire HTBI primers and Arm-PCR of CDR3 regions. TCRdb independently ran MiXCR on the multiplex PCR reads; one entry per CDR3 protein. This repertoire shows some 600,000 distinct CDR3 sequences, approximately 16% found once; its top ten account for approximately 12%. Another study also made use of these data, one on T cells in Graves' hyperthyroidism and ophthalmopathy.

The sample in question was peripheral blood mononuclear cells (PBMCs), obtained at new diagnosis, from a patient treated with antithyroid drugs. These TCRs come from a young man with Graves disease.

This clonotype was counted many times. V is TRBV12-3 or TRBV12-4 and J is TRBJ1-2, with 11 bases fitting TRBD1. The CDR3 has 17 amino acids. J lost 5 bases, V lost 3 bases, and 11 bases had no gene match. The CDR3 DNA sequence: TGTGCCAGCAGTTTTTTCCGGGACAGGGGGAAGCAGTATGGCTACACCTTC. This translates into CASSFFRDRGKQYGYTF.

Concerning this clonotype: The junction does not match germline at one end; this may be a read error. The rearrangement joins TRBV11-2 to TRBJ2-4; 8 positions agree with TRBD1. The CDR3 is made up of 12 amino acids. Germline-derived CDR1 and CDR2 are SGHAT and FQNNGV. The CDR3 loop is CASSLDGQGAHF. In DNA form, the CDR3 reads TGTGCCAGCAGCTTAGATGGACAGGGAGCGCACTTC.

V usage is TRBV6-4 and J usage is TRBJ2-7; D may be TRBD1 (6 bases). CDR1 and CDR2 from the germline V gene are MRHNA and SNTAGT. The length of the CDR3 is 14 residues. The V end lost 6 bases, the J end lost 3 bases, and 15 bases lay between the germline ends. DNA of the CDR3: TGTGCCAGCAGCCAACTCCAACAGGGCTACGAGCAGTACTTC. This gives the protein CASSQLQQGYEQYF.

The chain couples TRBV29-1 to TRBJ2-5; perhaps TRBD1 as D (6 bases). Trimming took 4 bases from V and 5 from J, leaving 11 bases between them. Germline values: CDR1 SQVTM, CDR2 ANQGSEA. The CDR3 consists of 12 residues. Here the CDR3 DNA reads TGCAGCGTTGGTTGGCAGGGGGAGACCCAGTACTTC. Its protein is CSVGWQGETQYF.

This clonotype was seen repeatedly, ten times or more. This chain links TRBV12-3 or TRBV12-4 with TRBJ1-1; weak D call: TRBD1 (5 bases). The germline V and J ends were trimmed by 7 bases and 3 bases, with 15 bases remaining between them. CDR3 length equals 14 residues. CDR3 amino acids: CASKNIGGDTEAFF. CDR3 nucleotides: TGTGCCAGCAAAAACATTGGGGGGGACACTGAAGCTTTCTTT.

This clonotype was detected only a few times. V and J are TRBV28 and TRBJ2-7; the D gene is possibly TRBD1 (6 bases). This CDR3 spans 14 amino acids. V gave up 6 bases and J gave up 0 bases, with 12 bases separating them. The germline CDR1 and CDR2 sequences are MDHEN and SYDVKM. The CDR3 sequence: CASSPGGLSYEQYF. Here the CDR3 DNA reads TGTGCCAGCAGCCCTGGGGGCCTCTCCTACGAGCAGTACTTC.

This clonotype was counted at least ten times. The CDR3: CASSPRRGGGEETQYF. The CDR3 coding sequence is TGTGCCAGCAGTCCCCGGCGCGGGGGGGGGGAAGAGACCCAGTACTTC. The chain joins TRBV12-3 or TRBV12-4 to TRBJ2-5; 9 nucleotides align to TRBD2. This CDR3 is built from 16 residues. The junction had 10 bases not matched to a gene; V was cut back by 5 bases and J by 3 bases.